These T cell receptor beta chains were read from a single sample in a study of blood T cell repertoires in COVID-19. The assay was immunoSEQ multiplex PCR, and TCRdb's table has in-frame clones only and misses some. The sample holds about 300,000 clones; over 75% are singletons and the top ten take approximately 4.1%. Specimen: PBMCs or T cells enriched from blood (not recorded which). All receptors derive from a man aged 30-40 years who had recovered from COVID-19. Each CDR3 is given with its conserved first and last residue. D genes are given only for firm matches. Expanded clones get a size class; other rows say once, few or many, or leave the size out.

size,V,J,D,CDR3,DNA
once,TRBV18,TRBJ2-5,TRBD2,CASSEAGLQETQYF,TGTGCCAGCTCAGAAGCGGGACTGCAAGAGACCCAGTACTTC
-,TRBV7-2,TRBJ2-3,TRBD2,CASSLGSGSGTDTQYF,TGTGCCAGCAGCTTAGGGAGCGGGAGCGGCACAGATACGCAGTATTTT
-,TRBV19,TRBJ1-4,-,CASKSEKLFF,TGTGCCAGTAAGAGTGAAAAACTGTTTTTT
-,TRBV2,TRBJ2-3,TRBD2,CASSRLAVGSSTDTQYF,TGTGCCAGCAGTAGACTAGCGGTAGGATCTAGCACAGATACGCAGTATTTT
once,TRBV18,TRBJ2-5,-,CASSSYQETQYF,TGTGCCAGCTCGTCGTACCAAGAGACCCAGTACTTC
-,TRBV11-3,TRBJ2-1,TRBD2,CASSSGTSGVKNEQFF,TGTGCCAGCAGCTCCGGGACTAGCGGGGTAAAGAATGAGCAGTTCTTC
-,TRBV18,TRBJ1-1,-,CASSPRGGSQNTEAFF,TGTGCCAGCTCACCGAGGGGGGGCTCGCAGAACACTGAAGCTTTCTTT
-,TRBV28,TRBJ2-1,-,CASRKQKDEQFF,TGTGCCAGCAGAAAACAGAAGGATGAGCAGTTCTTC
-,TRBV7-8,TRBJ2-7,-,CASSLGGLYSYEQYF,TGTGCCAGCAGCTTAGGCGGGCTCTACTCCTACGAGCAGTACTTC
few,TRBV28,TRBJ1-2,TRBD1,CASSVGTGGIYGYTF,TGTGCCAGTTCGGTCGGGACAGGGGGGATCTATGGCTACACCTTC
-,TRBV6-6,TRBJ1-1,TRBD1,CASSRQGGMNTEAFF,TGTGCCAGCAGCCGACAGGGAGGTATGAACACTGAAGCTTTCTTT
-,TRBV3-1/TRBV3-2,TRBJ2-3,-,CASSQDGADTQYF,TGTGCCAGCAGCCAAGACGGTGCGGATACGCAGTATTTT
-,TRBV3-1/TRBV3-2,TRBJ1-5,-,CASSPFTRYPQHF,TGTGCCAGCAGCCCCTTTACTAGGTACCCCCAGCATTTT
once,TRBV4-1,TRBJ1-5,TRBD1,CASSQTILRGPNQPQHF,TGCGCCAGCAGCCAGACTATTCTCAGGGGGCCCAATCAGCCCCAGCATTTT
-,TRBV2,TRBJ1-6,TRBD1,CASRDRGGNSPLHF,TGTGCCAGCAGGGACAGGGGGGGCAATTCACCCCTCCACTTT
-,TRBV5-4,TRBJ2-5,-,CASSSRQGSPQETQYF,TGTGCCAGCAGCTCCCGCCAGGGGTCCCCCCAAGAGACCCAGTACTTC
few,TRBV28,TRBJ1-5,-,CASRRTTGSNQPQHF,TGTGCCAGCAGAAGAACTACAGGAAGCAATCAGCCCCAGCATTTT
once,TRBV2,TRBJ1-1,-,CASSVREGNTEAFF,TGTGCCAGCAGCGTCAGGGAGGGGAACACTGAAGCTTTCTTT
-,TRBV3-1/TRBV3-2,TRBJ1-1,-,CASGRTGGTEAFF,TGTGCCAGCGGGCGGACGGGAGGCACTGAAGCTTTCTTT
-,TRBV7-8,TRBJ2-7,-,CASSLRSTGTVFSYEQYF,TGTGCCAGCAGCTTACGTTCGACCGGGACTGTTTTTTCCTACGAGCAGTACTTC